A single sample is the source of the 16 T cell receptor beta chains below, sequenced in a study of T-cell reconstitution after alpha-beta-depleted transplantation in children. Unique molecular identifiers were incorporated when the TCRbeta library was constructed. TCRdb analysed the PCR reads with MiXCR anew, one entry per CDR3 protein. The sample yields about 420,000 distinct CDR3 sequences, around 16% seen once. Material: PBMCs, mostly from graft donor cells, obtained 360 days after TCRalphabeta/CD19-depleted stem cell transplant. These receptor sequences come from a boy under three years old who had a stem cell transplant for Wiskott-Aldrich syndrome, so the T cells may come from the graft donor.

This sequence joins TRBV10-3 and TRBJ1-6; tentatively, D is TRBD1 (6 bases). The CDR3 length is 13 residues. CDR1 and CDR2 (germline): ENHRY, SYGVKD. Between the trimmed V and J ends, which lost 4 bases and 10 bases, there was a span of 11 bases. The CDR3 spells CAISGRGGSPLHF. Written as DNA, the CDR3 is TGTGCCATCAGTGGTAGGGGGGGCTCACCCCTCCACTTT.

The chain is built from TRBV12-3 or TRBV12-4 and TRBJ1-1, with TRBD1 identical over 8 bases. V lost 5 bases to trimming and J lost 4 bases; unmatched junction nucleotides: 6. The CDR3 is made up of 14 amino acids. The CDR3 DNA reads as TGTGCCAGCAGTCGACAGGGGAGAGGCACTGAAGCTTTCTTT. It encodes CASSRQGRGTEAFF.

CDR3 nucleotide sequence: TGTGCCAGCTCACGCTTTCAGGGGTCCTCAGACTACGAGCAGTACTTC. Its translation: CASSRFQGSSDYEQYF. The chain couples TRBV18 to TRBJ2-7, with a tentative D call TRBD1 (6 bases). V was cut by 4 bases and J by 3 bases, with 19 bases left in between. This CDR3 is 16 amino acids long. In germline, CDR1 is KGHSH, CDR2 LQKENI. The whole variable domain, remainder taken from reference TRBV18 and TRBJ2-7, is NAGVMQNPRHLVRRRGQEARLRCSPMKGHSHVYWYRQLPEEGLKFMVYLQKENIIDESGMPKERFSAEFPKEGPSILRIQQVVRGDSAAYFCASSRFQGSSDYEQYFGPGTRLTVT.

This clonotype was picked up a small number of times. The V and J genes are TRBV7-9 and TRBJ2-1, with 8 bases lining up with TRBD1. V shed 5 bases, J shed 14 bases, and the junction held 5 bases outside the gene matches. Germline assignment: CDR1 SEHNR and CDR2 FQNEAQ (reference sequence). The CDR3 is 11 residues long. In DNA form, the CDR3 reads TGTGCCAGCAGCGGGGACAGGAGGAAGTTCTTC. Its protein product is CASSGDRRKFF.

This clonotype was detected a few times. The V gene is TRBV5-5, the J gene TRBJ1-2; D call uncertain. Germline values: CDR1 SGHKS, CDR2 YYEKEE (reference sequence). The CDR3 runs to 13 residues. The V end was cut by 4 bases, the J end by 8 bases, with 15 bases between. CDR3 protein: CASSQSLLRGYTF. The CDR3 DNA reads as TGTGCCAGCAGCCAATCCCTCTTGCGGGGCTACACCTTC. Variable domain in full (rest from reference TRBV5-5 and TRBJ1-2): DAGVTQSPTHLIKTRGQQVTLRCSPISGHKSVSWYQQVLGQGPQFIFQYYEKEERGRGNFPDRFSARQFPNYSSELNVNALLLGDSALYLCASSQSLLRGYTFGSGTRLTVV.

This chain uses TRBV7-9 with TRBJ2-1; D remains unclear. The V gene's germline CDR1 is SEHNR and CDR2 FQNEAQ (reference sequence). CDR3 size: 14 residues. V shed 1 base and J shed 5 bases, with 9 bases lying between them. This CDR3 is CASSLEGVNNEQFF. As DNA, the CDR3 is TGTGCCAGCAGCTTAGAGGGCGTGAACAATGAGCAGTTCTTC.

This sequence joins TRBV11-2 and TRBJ2-3, with D unresolved. The length of the CDR3 is 16 residues. Germline loops: CDR1 SGHAT, CDR2 FQNNGV. The V gene lost 6 bases and the J gene lost 3 bases, with 19 bases spanning the gap. The DNA of the CDR3 is TGTGCCAGCAGACCCCCCGGCAGAGTCTTTACAGATACGCAGTATTTT. Encoded protein: CASRPPGRVFTDTQYF.

This clonotype was observed once. The rearrangement joins TRBV24-1 to TRBJ1-4, with D unresolved. CDR3 length: 15 amino acids. Looked up from germline, CDR1 is KGHDR and CDR2 is SFDVKD. Trimming removed 7 bases from V and 12 bases from J, with 23 bases in between. DNA for the CDR3: TGTGCCACCAGATGCTTCCGGGCCCAACAACTCCAACTGTTTTTT. Encoded protein: CATRCFRAQQLQLFF.

This clonotype was observed a few times. This chain connects TRBV12-3 or TRBV12-4 to TRBJ2-1; tentative D call: TRBD2 (6 bases). This CDR3 has 17 residues. V lost 1 base and J lost 2, with 15 bases in between. CDR3 amino acids: CASSLELGGKTYNEQFF. The CDR3 DNA is TGTGCCAGCAGTTTAGAGTTGGGGGGAAAGACCTACAATGAGCAGTTCTTC.

This clonotype has more than one count but fewer than ten. The chain joins TRBV6-5 to TRBJ1-2; 9 bases line up with TRBD1. The CDR3 sequence is 15 residues long. Per the germline V gene, CDR1 is MNHEY and CDR2 is SVGAGI. J was trimmed by 8 bases and V by 4 bases; bases with no gene match: 11. The CDR3 coding sequence is TGTGCCAGCAGTTTCGCGGACAGGGGCTCTCGAGGCTACACCTTC. This codes for CASSFADRGSRGYTF.

V is TRBV24-1 and J is TRBJ2-5; a weak D match, TRBD2 (6 bases). Trimming cost V 2 bases and J 5 bases, with 8 bases left between them. The CDR3 sequence is 13 residues long. The V gene's germline CDR1 is KGHDR and CDR2 SFDVKD. In DNA form, the CDR3 reads TGTGCCACCAGTGATTCGGGGGAGGAGACCCAGTACTTC. Amino acid sequence: CATSDSGEETQYF.

This sequence joins TRBV5-1 and TRBJ1-1; TRBD1 might be the D (6 bases). The CDR3 length is 15 residues. The germline V gene encodes CDR1 SGHRS and CDR2 YFSETQ. V lost 3 bases to trimming and J lost 5 bases, with 17 bases between them. In nucleotides, the CDR3 is TGCGCCAGCAGCTCGAGAGGGGGGCCGGGGACTGAAGCTTTCTTT. It yields the protein CASSSRGGPGTEAFF.

This chain connects TRBV6-2 or TRBV6-3 to TRBJ1-5, with 7 bases lining up with TRBD1. Germline V gene data show CDR1 as MNHEY and CDR2 as SVGEGT. Trimming removed 6 bases from V and 3 bases from J; junction bases left unmatched: 8. The CDR3 loop spans 15 amino acids. The CDR3 protein is CASSHTGESNQPQHF. As DNA, the CDR3 is TGTGCCAGCAGCCACACAGGGGAATCCAATCAGCCCCAGCATTTT.

This clonotype was observed a few times. This sequence joins TRBV7-8 and TRBJ2-5; tentatively, D is TRBD1 (6 bases). The CDR3 has 14 residues. Deletions cut 5 bases from V and 7 bases from J, with 17 bases between. Germline V gene lookup returns CDR1 SGHVS and CDR2 FQNEAQ. The CDR3, as DNA: TGTGCCAGCAGCCCCATAAGGAGAGGGGGGACCCAGTACTTC. Translating gives CASSPIRRGGTQYF.

This clonotype was seen a few times. Written as DNA, the CDR3 is TGCGCCAGCAAAGTAGCGGGGGCCACAGATACGCAGTATTTT. It is translated as CASKVAGATDTQYF. The chain couples TRBV5-1 to TRBJ2-3; 9 positions agree with TRBD2. Trimming removed 6 bases from V and 2 bases from J; junction bases left unmatched: 4. Germline lookup yields CDR1 SGHRS and CDR2 YFSETQ. The CDR3 is 14 amino acids.

The J gene is TRBJ2-5, the V gene TRBV12-3 or TRBV12-4; 9 nucleotides align to TRBD1. CDR3 size: 14 residues. With 6 bases clipped from V and 2 bases from J, the junction kept 4 bases outside the gene matches. The CDR3 here is CASSRTGEQETQYF. The CDR3 region has the DNA TGTGCCAGCAGCCGGACAGGGGAGCAAGAGACCCAGTACTTC.